The 7 T cell receptor beta chains below come from one sample, sequenced in a study of shared clonotypes between healthy human individuals. Clones were read by immunoSEQ multiplex PCR, and TCRdb kept only the in-frame ones, dropping some. The table records 800,000 to 950,000 clones, about 96% of them present only once. Naive CD8 cells comprised CD45RO-negative, CCR7-positively selected cells, excluding terminally differentiated effector memory CD45RA+ cells. The material sequenced was naive CD8+ T cells sorted from blood. The receptors were gathered from a man aged 25 to 40 in good health.

V gene TRBV19 combines with J gene TRBJ2-7, with TRBD2 matching over 7 bases. V lost 3 bases, J lost 3 bases, and 8 bases stayed unmatched. This CDR3 comprises 15 residues. The germline V gene encodes CDR1 LNHDA and CDR2 SQIVND (reference sequence). The CDR3 protein is CASSMRGSLGYEQYF. DNA of the CDR3: TGTGCCAGTAGTATGCGCGGGAGCCTGGGCTACGAGCAGTACTTC.

This chain links TRBV28 with TRBJ2-7; D possibly matches TRBD1 or TRBD2 (5 bases each). V was trimmed by 7 bases and J by 3 bases, leaving 22 bases between them. CDR3 length equals 16 residues. The germline gives CDR1 MDHEN, CDR2 SYDVKM. The CDR3 reads CASTSAKGPPVYEQYF. For the CDR3, the DNA is TGTGCCAGCACCTCAGCCAAGGGACCCCCTGTCTACGAGCAGTACTTC.

V usage is TRBV29-1 and J usage is TRBJ2-1, with D possibly TRBD1 on 5 matching bases. This CDR3 spans 15 amino acids. The V and J ends lost 2 bases and 7 bases respectively, with 18 bases between them. Germline assignment: CDR1 SQVTM and CDR2 ANQGSEA. CDR3 DNA: TGCAGCGTTGAAAGCTTGCAGGGCGTGGGTAATGAGCAGTTCTTC. Encoded protein: CSVESLQGVGNEQFF.

The chain couples TRBV9 to TRBJ2-3; tentative D call: TRBD1 (6 bases). V dropped 4 bases and J dropped 0 bases, with 12 bases sitting between them. CDR3 length: 15 amino acids. Germline assignment: CDR1 SGDLS and CDR2 YYNGEE. Here the CDR3 DNA reads TGTGCCAGCAGCCCTTACAGGGCGAGCACAGATACGCAGTATTTT. Translating it yields CASSPYRASTDTQYF.

This clone was observed a single time. Mismatch with germline at one junction end may stem from a read error. The V call is TRBV6-1, the J call TRBJ1-5; no clear D. The CDR3 extends over 12 amino acids. CDR1 and CDR2 from the germline V gene are MNHNS and SASEGT. In DNA, the CDR3 is TGTGCCAGCAGGGAAGTTGGTCAGCCCCAGCATTTT. Its translation is CASREVGQPQHF.

This clone was counted a single time. The chain recombines TRBV18 with TRBJ2-7; D ambiguous. Trimming stripped 2 bases from V and 0 bases from J, with 11 bases between. The CDR3 is 15 residues long. Per germline, CDR1 KGHSH and CDR2 LQKENI. CDR3 amino acids: CASSPRPAASYEQYF. The CDR3, as DNA: TGTGCCAGCTCACCAAGGCCAGCAGCCTCCTACGAGCAGTACTTC.

The chain combines TRBV19 with TRBJ2-5; no clear D gene. Looked up from germline, CDR1 is LNHDA and CDR2 is SQIVND (reference sequence). V gave up 1 base and J gave up 3 bases, with 15 bases separating them. CDR3 size: 16 residues. CDR3 sequence: CASSIVPDLAEETQYF. The CDR3 DNA reads TGTGCCAGTAGTATAGTCCCAGACTTGGCAGAAGAGACCCAGTACTTC.